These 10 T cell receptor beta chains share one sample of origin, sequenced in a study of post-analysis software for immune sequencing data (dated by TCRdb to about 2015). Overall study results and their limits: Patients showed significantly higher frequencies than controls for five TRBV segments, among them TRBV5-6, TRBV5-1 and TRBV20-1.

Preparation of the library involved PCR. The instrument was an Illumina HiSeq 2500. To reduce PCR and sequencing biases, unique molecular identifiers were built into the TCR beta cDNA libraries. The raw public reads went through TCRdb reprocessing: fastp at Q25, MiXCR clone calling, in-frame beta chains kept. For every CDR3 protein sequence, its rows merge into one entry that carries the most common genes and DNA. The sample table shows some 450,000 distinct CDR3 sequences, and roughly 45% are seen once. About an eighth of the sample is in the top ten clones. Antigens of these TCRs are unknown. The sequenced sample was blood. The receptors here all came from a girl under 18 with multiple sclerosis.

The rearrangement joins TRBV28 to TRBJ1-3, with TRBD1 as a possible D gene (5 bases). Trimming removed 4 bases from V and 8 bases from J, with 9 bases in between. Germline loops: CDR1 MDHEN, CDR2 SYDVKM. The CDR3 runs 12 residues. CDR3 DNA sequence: TGTGCCAGCAGTTCGCCGGGGGACACCATATATTTT. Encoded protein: CASSSPGDTIYF.

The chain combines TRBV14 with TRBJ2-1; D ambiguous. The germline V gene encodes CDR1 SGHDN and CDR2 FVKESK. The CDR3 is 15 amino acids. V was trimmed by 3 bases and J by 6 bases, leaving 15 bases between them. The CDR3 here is CASSQQVGFGNEQFF. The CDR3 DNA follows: TGTGCCAGCAGCCAGCAAGTGGGCTTCGGCAATGAGCAGTTCTTC.

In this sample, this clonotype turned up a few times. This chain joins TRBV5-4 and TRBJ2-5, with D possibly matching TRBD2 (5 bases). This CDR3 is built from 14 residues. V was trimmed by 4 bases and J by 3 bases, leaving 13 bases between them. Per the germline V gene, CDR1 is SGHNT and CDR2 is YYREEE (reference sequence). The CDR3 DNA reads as TGTGCCAGCAGCATCCTCCGGGAAGAAGAGACCCAGTACTTC. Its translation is CASSILREEETQYF.

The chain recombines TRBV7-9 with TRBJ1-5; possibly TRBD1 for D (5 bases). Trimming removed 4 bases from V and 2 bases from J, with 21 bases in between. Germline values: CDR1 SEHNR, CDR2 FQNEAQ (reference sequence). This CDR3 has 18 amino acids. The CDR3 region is CASSSPGEGTLGNQPQHF. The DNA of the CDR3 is TGTGCCAGCAGCTCCCCTGGGGAGGGGACTTTGGGCAATCAGCCCCAGCATTTT.

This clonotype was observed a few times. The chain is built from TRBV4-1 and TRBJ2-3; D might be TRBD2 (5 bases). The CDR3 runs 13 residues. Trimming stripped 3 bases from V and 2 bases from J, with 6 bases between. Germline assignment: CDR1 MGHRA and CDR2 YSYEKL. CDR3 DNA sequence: TGCGCCAGCAGCCAGGAGGACACAGATACGCAGTATTTT. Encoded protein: CASSQEDTDTQYF.

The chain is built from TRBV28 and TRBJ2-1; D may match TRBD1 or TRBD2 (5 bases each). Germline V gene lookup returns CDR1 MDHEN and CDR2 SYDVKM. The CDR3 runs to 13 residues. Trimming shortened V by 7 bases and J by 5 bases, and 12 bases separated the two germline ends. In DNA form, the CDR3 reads TGTGCCAGCAATTCCGGGACCAACAATGAGCAGTTCTTC. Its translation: CASNSGTNNEQFF.

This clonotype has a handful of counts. The DNA for the CDR3 is TGTGCCAGCAGCTTGGAGGGCACCGGGACGAGAGAGACCCAGTACTTC. Its translation is CASSLEGTGTRETQYF. The J gene is TRBJ2-5, the V gene TRBV5-5; D may match TRBD1 or TRBD2 (5 bases each). The length of the CDR3 is 16 residues. Germline V gene data show CDR1 as SGHKS and CDR2 as YYEKEE (reference sequence). Trimming pared 0 bases from V and 4 bases from J, leaving 16 bases between.

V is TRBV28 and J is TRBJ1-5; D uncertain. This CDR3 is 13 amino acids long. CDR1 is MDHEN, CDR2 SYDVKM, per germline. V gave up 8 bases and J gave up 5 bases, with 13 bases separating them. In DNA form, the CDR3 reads TGTGCCAGCCTTGAGGCAGGATATCAGCCCCAGCATTTT. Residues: CASLEAGYQPQHF.

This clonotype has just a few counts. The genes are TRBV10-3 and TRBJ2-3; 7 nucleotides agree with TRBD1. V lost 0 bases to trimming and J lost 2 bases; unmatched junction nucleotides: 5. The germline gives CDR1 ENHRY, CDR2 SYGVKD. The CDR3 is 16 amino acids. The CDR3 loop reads CAISESGQANTDTQYF. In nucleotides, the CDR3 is TGTGCCATCAGTGAGTCAGGACAGGCCAACACAGATACGCAGTATTTT.

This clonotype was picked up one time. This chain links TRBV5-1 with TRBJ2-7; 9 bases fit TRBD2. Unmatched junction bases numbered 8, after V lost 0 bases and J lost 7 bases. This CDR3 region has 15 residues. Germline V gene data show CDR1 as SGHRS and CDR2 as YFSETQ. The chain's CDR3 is CASSLGPAGGDEQYF. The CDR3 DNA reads TGCGCCAGCAGCTTGGGTCCAGCGGGAGGCGATGAGCAGTACTTC.